The 5 T cell receptor beta chains given below trace back to one sample, sequenced in a study of post-analysis software for immune sequencing data. Antigens for these TCRs are unknown. Study-level points and caveats: There were five TRBV segments more frequent in patients than controls, and TRBV5-6, TRBV5-1 and TRBV20-1 were among them.

Each TCR beta cDNA library carried unique molecular identifiers. Each CDR3 protein gets one entry after TCRdb re-called the PCR reads with MiXCR. The sample yields almost 700,000 distinct CDR3 sequences, 59% seen once. Specimen: blood. The origin of the receptors is a girl aged 2-15 years with multiple sclerosis.

The V and J genes are TRBV7-7 and TRBJ2-3, with D perhaps given as TRBD1 or TRBD2 (5 bases each). The germline V gene has CDR1 SSHAT and CDR2 FNYEAQ (reference sequence). The CDR3 length is 17 residues. Trimming cost V 2 bases and J 1 base, with 16 bases left between them. The DNA for the CDR3 is TGTGCCAGCAGCTTACATTCCCGGGACCGGCGCACAGATACGCAGTATTTT. Amino acids: CASSLHSRDRRTDTQYF.

The chain couples TRBV21-1 to TRBJ1-2. TRBV21-1 is a pseudogene segment. The CDR3 sequence is 14 residues long. CDR3 region: CASSPTKENYGYTF. CDR3 sequence (DNA): TGTGCCAGCAGCCCCACTAAGGAGAACTATGGCTACACCTTC.

This sequence joins TRBV7-3 and TRBJ2-3, with 10 bases identical to TRBD2. V was pared by 2 bases and J by 3 bases, with 5 bases of the junction left unmatched. Per germline, CDR1 SGHTA and CDR2 FQGTGA. The CDR3 totals 16 residues. This CDR3 is CASSLWASGSTDTQYF. In nucleotides, the CDR3 is TGTGCCAGCAGCTTATGGGCTAGCGGGAGTACAGATACGCAGTATTTT.

This chain joins TRBV12-3 or TRBV12-4 and TRBJ2-1; 9 bases fit TRBD1. This CDR3 is built from 14 residues. Trimming at V came to 10 bases and at J to 6 bases, leaving 10 bases not matched to a gene. CDR3 residues: CATATGGRSNEQFF. CDR3 nucleotides: TGTGCCACCGCAACAGGGGGCCGGAGCAATGAGCAGTTCTTC.

In this sample, this clonotype turned up a few times. The V call is TRBV6-1, the J call TRBJ2-7; D is unresolved. Germline values: CDR1 MNHNS, CDR2 SASEGT. The CDR3 covers 12 residues. Deletions cut 6 bases from V and 4 bases from J, with 10 bases between. The CDR3 nucleotides are TGTGCCAGCAGAGGAGACTTATACGAGCAGTACTTC. Translation gives CASRGDLYEQYF.